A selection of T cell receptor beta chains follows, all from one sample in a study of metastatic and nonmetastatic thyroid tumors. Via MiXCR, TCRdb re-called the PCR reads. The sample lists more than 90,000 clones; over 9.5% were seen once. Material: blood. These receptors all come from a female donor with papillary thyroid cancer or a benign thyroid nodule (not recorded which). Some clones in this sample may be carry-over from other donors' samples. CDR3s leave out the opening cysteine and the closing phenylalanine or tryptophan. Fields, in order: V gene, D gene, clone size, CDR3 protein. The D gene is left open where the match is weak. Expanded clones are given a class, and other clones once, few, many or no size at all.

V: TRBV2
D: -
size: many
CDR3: ASRATRGYSPLH

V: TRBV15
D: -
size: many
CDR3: ATSRDIRQGGYEQY

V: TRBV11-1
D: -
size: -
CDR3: ASSPYKQWATDTQY

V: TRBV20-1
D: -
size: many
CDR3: SAPSVNYGYT

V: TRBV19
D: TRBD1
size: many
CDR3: ASSISAGGKVGNEQF

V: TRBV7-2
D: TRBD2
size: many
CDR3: ASSLGTSGGEQY

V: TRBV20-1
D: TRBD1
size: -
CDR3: SAYVNRGSSYNEQF

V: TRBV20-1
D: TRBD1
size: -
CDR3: SASPSGTAPNYGYT

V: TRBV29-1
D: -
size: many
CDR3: SVVSSLTLYEQY

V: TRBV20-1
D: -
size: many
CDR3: SARELRNEQY

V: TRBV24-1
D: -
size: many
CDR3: ATSESPGELF

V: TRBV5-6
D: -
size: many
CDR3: ASSFRDIYNSPLH

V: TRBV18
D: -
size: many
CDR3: ASSPGVNSPLH

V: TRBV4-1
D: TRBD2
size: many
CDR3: ASSQLSGRAADEQF

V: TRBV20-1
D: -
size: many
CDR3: SVPDRGQGTSAYNEQF

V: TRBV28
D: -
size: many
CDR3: ASNSVLIANYGYT

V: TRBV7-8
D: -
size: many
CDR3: ASSRVGGGNTIY

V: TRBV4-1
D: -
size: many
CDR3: ASSQDPSGAQTFGQY

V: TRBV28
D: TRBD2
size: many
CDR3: ASSFRLAVYNEQF

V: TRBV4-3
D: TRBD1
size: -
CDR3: ASSQDGLQGFGYT

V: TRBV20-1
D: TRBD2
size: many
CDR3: SATAGTSVTDTQY

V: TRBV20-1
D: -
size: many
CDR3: SARGDSPLH

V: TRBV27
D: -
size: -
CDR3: ASSSPVGNWYEQY

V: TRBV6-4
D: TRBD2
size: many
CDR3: ASRATSGSTDTQY

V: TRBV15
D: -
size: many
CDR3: ATSVGSNSPLH

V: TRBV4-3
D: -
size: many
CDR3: ASSQDGQNQPQH

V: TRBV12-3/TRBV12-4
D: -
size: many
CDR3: ASSLARVFNEKLF

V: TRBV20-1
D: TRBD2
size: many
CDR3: SARVIGFSGYGELF

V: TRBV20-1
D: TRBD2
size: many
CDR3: SATRTGGYEQY

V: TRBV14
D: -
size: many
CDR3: ASSQEKVFAPYEQY

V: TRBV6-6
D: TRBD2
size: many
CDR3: ASSYFRPVAGGRDTQY

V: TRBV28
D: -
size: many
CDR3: ASSPVASGANVLT

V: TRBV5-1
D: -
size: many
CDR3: ASSFDRVYGYT

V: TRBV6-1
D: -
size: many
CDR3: ASSQRSQETQY

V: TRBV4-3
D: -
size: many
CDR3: ASSQDRGAYNSPLH

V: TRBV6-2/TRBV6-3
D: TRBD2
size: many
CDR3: ASSYSSAGGNNEQF

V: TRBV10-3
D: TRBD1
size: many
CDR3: AISQGGTDTQY

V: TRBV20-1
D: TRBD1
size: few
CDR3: SARVGGQNNSPLH

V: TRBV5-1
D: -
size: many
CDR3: ASSLGASTDTQY

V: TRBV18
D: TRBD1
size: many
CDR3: ASSQLDPRDRPLGTGELF

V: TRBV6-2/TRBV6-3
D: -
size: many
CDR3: ASSSVETQY

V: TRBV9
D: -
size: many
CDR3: ASSAWRTYPPGVEAF

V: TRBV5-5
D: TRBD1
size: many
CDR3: ASSLGDRALYEQY

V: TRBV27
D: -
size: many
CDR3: ASSLSMYSNNEQF

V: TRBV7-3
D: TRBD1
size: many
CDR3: ASSLTGQPEYNEQF

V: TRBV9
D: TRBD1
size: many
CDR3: ASSAYGQGGNSPLH

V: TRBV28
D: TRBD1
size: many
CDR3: ASKQDRGGNQPQH

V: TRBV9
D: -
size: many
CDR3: ASSPEGVDNEQF

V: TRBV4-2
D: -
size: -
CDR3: ASSQAEGWTAELF

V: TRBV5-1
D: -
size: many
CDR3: ASSLDLGNEQY

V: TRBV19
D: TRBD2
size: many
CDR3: ASSAYAGRRAGEQY

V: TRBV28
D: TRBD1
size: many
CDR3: ASSSPAGTGGSGEQY

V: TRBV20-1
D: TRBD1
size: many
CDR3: SASDRGGLNEQF